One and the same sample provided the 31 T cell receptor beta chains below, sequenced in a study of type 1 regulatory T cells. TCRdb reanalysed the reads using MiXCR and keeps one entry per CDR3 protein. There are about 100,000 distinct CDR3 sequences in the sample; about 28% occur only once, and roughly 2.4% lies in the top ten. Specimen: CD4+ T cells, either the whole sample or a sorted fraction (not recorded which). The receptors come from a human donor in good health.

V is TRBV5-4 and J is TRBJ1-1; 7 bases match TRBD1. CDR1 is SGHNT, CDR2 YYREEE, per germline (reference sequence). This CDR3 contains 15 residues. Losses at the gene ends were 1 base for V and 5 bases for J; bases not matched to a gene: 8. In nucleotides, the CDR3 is TGTGCCAGCAGCTTGCGCCAGGGGGGAGGGACTGAAGCTTTCTTT. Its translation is CASSLRQGGGTEAFF.

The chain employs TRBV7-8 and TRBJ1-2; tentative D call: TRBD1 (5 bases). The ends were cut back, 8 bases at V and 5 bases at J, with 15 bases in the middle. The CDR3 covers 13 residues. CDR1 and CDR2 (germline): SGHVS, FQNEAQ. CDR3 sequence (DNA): TGTGCCAGCGCCCGGGGGGGGGGGTATGGCTACACCTTC. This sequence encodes CASARGGGYGYTF.

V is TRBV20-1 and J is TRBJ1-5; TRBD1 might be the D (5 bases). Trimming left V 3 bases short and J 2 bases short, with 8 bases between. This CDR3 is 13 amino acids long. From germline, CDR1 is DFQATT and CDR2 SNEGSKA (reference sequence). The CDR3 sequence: CSASGHRNQPQHF. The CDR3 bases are TGCAGTGCTAGTGGACACCGCAATCAGCCCCAGCATTTT.

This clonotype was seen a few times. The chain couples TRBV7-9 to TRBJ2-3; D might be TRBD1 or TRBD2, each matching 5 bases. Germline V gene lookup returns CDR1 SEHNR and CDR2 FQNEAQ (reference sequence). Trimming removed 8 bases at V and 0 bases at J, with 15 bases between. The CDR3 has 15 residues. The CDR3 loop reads CASADGTQSTDTQYF. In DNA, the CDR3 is TGTGCCAGCGCGGACGGGACGCAAAGCACAGATACGCAGTATTTT.

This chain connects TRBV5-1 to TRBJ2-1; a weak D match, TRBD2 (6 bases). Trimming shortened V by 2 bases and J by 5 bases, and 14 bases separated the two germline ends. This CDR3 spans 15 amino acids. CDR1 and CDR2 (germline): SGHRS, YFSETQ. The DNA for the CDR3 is TGCGCCAGCAGCTTAGACGGGACTCCCAACAATGAGCAGTTCTTC. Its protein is CASSLDGTPNNEQFF.

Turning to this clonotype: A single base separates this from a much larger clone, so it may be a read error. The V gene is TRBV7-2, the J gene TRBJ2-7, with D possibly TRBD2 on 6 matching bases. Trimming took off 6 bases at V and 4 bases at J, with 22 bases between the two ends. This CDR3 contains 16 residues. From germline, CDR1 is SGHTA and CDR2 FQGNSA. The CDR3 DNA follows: TGTGCCAGCAGGCGTACGGGGGTGGCTCGGGTGTACGAGCAGTACTTC. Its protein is CASRRTGVARVYEQYF. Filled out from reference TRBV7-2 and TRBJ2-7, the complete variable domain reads GAGVSQSPSNKVTEKGKDVELRCDPISGHTALYWYRQSLGQGLEFLIYFQGNSAPDKSGLPSDRFSAERTGGSVSTLTIQRTQQEDSAVYLCASRRTGVARVYEQYFGPGTRLTVT.

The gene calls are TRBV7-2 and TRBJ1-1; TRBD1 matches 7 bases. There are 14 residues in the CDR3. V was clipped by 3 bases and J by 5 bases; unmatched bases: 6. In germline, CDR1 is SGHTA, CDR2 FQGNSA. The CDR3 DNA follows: TGTGCCAGCAGCTTCCAGGGGGATTGGACTGAAGCTTTCTTT. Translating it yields CASSFQGDWTEAFF.

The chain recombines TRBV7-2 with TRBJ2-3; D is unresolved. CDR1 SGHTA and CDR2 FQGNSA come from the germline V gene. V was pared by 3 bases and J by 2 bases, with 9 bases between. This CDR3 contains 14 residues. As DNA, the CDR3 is TGTGCCAGCAGCTTTTTGCCGACCACAGATACGCAGTATTTT. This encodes CASSFLPTTDTQYF.

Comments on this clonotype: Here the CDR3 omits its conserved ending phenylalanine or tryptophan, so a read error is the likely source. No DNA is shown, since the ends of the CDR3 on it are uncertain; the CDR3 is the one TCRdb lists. The CDR3: CASTSSRDHTSTH. This chain joins TRBV6-2 or TRBV6-3 and TRBJ2-7; the D call in the table, TRBD1, was not verified against the DNA. The CDR3 numbers 13 amino acids, ends counted. The germline V gene encodes CDR1 MNHEY and CDR2 SVGEGT.

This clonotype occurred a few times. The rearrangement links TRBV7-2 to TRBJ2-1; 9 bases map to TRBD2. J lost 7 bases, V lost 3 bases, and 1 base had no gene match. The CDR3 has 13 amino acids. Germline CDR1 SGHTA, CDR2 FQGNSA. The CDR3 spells CASSLGLANEQFF. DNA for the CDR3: TGTGCCAGCAGCTTGGGACTAGCAAATGAGCAGTTCTTC. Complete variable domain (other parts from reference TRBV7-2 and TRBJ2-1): GAGVSQSPSNKVTEKGKDVELRCDPISGHTALYWYRQSLGQGLEFLIYFQGNSAPDKSGLPSDRFSAERTGGSVSTLTIQRTQQEDSAVYLCASSLGLANEQFFGPGTRLTVL.

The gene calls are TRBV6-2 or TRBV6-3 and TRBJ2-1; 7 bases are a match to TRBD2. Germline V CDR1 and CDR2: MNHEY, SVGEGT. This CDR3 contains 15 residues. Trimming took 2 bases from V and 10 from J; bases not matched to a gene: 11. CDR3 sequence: CASSYGASGQREQFF. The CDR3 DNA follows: TGTGCCAGCAGTTACGGGGCTAGCGGTCAAAGAGAGCAGTTCTTC.

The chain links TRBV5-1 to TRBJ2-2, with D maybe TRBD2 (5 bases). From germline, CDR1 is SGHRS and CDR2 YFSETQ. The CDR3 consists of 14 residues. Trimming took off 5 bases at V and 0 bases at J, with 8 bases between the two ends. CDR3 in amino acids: CASRGGSNTGELFF. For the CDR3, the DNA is TGCGCCAGCAGAGGCGGGTCGAACACCGGGGAGCTGTTTTTT.

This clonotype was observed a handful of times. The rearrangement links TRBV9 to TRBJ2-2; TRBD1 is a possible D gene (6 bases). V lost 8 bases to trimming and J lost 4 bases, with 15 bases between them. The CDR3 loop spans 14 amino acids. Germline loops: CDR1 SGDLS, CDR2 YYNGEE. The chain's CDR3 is CASKGVVSTGELFF. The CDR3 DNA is TGTGCCAGTAAGGGGGTGGTGAGCACCGGGGAGCTGTTTTTT. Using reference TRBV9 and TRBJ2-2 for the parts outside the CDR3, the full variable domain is DSGVTQTPKHLITATGQRVTLRCSPRSGDLSVYWYQQSLDQGLQFLIQYYNGEERAKGNILERFSAQQFPDLHSELNLSSLELGDSALYFCASKGVVSTGELFFGEGSRLTVL.

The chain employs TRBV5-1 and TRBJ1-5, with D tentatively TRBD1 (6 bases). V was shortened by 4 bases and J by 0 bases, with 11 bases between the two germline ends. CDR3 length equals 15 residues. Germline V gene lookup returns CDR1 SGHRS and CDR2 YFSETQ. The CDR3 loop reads CASSEGTFSNQPQHF. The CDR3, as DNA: TGCGCCAGCAGCGAGGGGACATTTAGCAATCAGCCCCAGCATTTT.

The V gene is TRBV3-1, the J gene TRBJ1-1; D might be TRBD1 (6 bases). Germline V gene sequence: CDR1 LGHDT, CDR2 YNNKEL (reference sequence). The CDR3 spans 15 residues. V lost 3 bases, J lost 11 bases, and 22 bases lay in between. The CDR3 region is CASSHGPDRPEGAFF. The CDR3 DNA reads TGTGCCAGCAGCCATGGCCCTGACAGGCCCGAAGGTGCTTTCTTT.

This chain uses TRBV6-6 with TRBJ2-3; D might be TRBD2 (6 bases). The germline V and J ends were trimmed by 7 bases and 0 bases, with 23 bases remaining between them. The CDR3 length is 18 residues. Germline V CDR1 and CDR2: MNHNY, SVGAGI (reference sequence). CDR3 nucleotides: TGTGCCAGCACCGGAGGGCCTGTGGGGTCGTCGAGCACAGATACGCAGTATTTT. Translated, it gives CASTGGPVGSSSTDTQYF.

CDR3 DNA sequence: TGTGCCAGCAGTTTCCGAAACACAGGAAACACCATATATTTT. As protein: CASSFRNTGNTIYF. The chain couples TRBV12-3 or TRBV12-4 to TRBJ1-3; D call uncertain. V lost 3 bases and J lost 4, with 10 bases in between. This CDR3 region has 14 residues.

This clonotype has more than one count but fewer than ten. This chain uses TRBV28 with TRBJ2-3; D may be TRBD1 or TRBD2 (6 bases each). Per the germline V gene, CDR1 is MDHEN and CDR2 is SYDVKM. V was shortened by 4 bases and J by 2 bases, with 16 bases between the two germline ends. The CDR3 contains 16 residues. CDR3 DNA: TGTGCCAGCAGTTCCTACCCGTCGGGGGCCACAGATACGCAGTATTTT. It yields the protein CASSSYPSGATDTQYF.

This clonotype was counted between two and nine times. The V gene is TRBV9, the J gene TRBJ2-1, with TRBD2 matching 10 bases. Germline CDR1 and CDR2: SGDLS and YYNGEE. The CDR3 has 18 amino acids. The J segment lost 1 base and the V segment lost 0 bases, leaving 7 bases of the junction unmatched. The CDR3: CASSVGLAGAQSYNEQFF. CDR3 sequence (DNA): TGTGCCAGCAGCGTAGGCCTAGCGGGAGCCCAATCCTACAATGAGCAGTTCTTC.

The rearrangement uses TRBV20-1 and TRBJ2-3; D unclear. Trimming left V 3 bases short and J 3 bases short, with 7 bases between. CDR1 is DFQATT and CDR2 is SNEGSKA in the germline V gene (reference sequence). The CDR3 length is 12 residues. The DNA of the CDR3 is TGCAGTGCTAGGCCAGAGACAGATACGCAGTATTTT. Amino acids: CSARPETDTQYF.

The CDR3 here is CASSYAQGSGDTQYF. The DNA of the CDR3 is TGTGCCAGCAGTTACGCCCAGGGGTCCGGAGATACGCAGTATTTT. The chain carries TRBV6-6 and TRBJ2-3, with D possibly being TRBD1 (6 bases). Per the germline V gene, CDR1 is MNHNY and CDR2 is SVGAGI (reference sequence). The CDR3 loop spans 15 amino acids. V lost 2 bases and J 5 bases, leaving 14 bases between the germline ends.

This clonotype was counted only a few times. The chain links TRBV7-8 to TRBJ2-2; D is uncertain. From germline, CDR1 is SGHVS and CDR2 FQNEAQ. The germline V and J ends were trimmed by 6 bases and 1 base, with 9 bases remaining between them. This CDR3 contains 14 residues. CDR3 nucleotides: TGTGCCAGCAGGGCACTAAGGAACACCGGGGAGCTGTTTTTT. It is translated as CASRALRNTGELFF.

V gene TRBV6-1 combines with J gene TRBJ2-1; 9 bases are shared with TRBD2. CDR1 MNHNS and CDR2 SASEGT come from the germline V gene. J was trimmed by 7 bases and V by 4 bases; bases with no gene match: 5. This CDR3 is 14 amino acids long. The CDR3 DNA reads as TGTGCCAGCAGTGGGGCTAGCGGGATGAATGAGCAGTTCTTC. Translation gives CASSGASGMNEQFF.

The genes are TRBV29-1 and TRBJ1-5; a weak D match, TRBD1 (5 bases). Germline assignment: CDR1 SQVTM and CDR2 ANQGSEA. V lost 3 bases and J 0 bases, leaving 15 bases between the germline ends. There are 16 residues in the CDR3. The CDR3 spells CSVEGRTSYSNQPQHF. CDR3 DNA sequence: TGCAGCGTTGAGGGGCGGACAAGTTATAGCAATCAGCCCCAGCATTTT. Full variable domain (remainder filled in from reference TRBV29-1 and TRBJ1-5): SAVISQKPSRDICQRGTSLTIQCQVDSQVTMMFWYRQQPGQSLTLIATANQGSEATYESGFVIDKFPISRPNLTFSTLTVSNMSPEDSSIYLCSVEGRTSYSNQPQHFGDGTRLSIL.

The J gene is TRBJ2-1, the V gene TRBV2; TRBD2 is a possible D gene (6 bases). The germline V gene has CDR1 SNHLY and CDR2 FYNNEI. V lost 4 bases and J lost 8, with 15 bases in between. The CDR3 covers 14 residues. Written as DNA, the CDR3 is TGTGCCAGCAGTGTAGAACTAGCTGGCGATGAGCAGTTCTTC. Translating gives CASSVELAGDEQFF.

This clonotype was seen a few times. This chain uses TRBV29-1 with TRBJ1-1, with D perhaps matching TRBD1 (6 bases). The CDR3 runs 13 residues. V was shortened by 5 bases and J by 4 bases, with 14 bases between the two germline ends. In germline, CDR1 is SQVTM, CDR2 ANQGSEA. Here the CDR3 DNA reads TGCAGCGTTTCGGGGGGCAGAGGCACTGAAGCTTTCTTT. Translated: CSVSGGRGTEAFF.

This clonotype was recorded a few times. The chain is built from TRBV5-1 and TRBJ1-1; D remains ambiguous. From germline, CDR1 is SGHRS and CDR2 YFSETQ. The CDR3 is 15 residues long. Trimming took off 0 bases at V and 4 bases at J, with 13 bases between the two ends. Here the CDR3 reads CASSLGVGFGTEAFF. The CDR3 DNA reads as TGCGCCAGCAGCTTGGGTGTAGGTTTCGGCACTGAAGCTTTCTTT.

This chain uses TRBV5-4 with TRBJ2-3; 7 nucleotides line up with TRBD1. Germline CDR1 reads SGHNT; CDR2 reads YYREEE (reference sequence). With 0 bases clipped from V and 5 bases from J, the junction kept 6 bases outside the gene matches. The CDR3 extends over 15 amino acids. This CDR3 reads CASSLDRGVIDTQYF. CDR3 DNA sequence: TGTGCCAGCAGCTTGGACAGGGGTGTAATAGATACGCAGTATTTT. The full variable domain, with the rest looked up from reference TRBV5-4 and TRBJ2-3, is ETGVTQSPTHLIKTRGQQVTLRCSSQSGHNTVSWYQQALGQGPQFIFQYYREEENGRGNFPPRFSGLQFPNYSSELNVNALELDDSALYLCASSLDRGVIDTQYFGPGTRLTVL.

CDR3 residues: CASSLDRGDTEAFF. CDR3 in DNA: TGCGCCAGCAGTTTAGACAGGGGGGATACTGAAGCTTTCTTT. The chain couples TRBV5-1 to TRBJ1-1; the match to TRBD1 covers 9 bases. This CDR3 region has 14 residues. Germline assignment: CDR1 SGHRS and CDR2 YFSETQ. V trimming: 5 bases; J trimming: 5 bases; junction bases outside the gene matches: 7.

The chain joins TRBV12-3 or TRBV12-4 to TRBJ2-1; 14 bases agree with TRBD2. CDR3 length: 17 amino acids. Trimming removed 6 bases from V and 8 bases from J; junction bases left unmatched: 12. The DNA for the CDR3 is TGTGCCAGCAGACGCCCGGGACTAGCGGGAGATGTGTATGAGCAGTTCTTC. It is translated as CASRRPGLAGDVYEQFF.

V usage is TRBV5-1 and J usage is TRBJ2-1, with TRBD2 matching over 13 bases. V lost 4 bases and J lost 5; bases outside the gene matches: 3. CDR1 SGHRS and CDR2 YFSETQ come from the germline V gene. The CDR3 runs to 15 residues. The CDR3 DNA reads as TGCGCCAGCAGCCCGGGACTAGCGGGGAACAATGAGCAGTTCTTC. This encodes CASSPGLAGNNEQFF.